The 13 T cell receptor beta chains below were found in one sample sequenced in a study of cytomegalovirus exposure and HLA in healthy donors. The study ran its PCR with 60 Vbeta and 13 Jbeta primers. Profiling relied on immunoSEQ multiplex PCR, and the TCRdb table lists in-frame clones only, not all of them. The profile covers some 150,000 clones, with around three quarters appearing a single time and about 1.5% taken by the ten largest. Sequences were obtained from PBMCs. The receptors were gathered from a woman in her twenties or thirties in good health and CMV-seronegative.

The chain joins TRBV7-9 to TRBJ1-4; maybe TRBD1 (6 bases). CDR1 and CDR2 from the germline V gene are SEHNR and FQNEAQ (reference sequence). The ends were cut back, 3 bases at V and 0 bases at J, with 8 bases in the middle. The CDR3 covers 15 residues. In nucleotides, the CDR3 is TGTGCCAGCAGCTTGGGGGCCGCAACTAATGAAAAACTGTTTTTT. It yields the protein CASSLGAATNEKLFF.

The chain uses TRBV9 and TRBJ2-1, with D possibly matching TRBD2 (6 bases). V lost 0 bases to trimming and J lost 1 base, with 14 bases between them. CDR3 size: 17 residues. The germline CDR1 and CDR2 sequences are SGDLS and YYNGEE. Written as DNA, the CDR3 is TGTGCCAGCAGCGTAGTTTTAGGAGCGGGTTCCTACAATGAGCAGTTCTTC. It specifies CASSVVLGAGSYNEQFF.

This clone was seen a single time. The V and J genes are TRBV4-3 and TRBJ1-2; D might be TRBD1 (5 bases). V was clipped by 0 bases and J by 6 bases, with 14 bases between them. Germline V gives CDR1 LGHNA, CDR2 YSLEER. The CDR3 has 15 amino acids. For the CDR3, the DNA is TGCGCCAGCAGCCAAGAATGGGGCAGGGTACATGGCTACACCTTC. Translated, it gives CASSQEWGRVHGYTF.

This clone was counted a single time. The chain couples TRBV30 to TRBJ2-1; 11 bases are shared with TRBD2. The CDR3 spans 16 residues. V was pared by 2 bases and J by 4 bases, with 7 bases of the junction left unmatched. Germline V gene sequence: CDR1 GTSNPN, CDR2 SVGIG (reference sequence). CDR3 amino acids: CAWSTPLAGGYNEQFF. The CDR3 DNA reads as TGTGCCTGGAGTACCCCTTTAGCGGGAGGGTACAATGAGCAGTTCTTC.

This rearrangement joins TRBV5-6 to TRBJ2-5; 12 bases are a match to TRBD2. This CDR3 contains 16 residues. The germline V gene encodes CDR1 SGHDT and CDR2 YYEEEE. The V gene end was trimmed by 5 bases and the J gene end by 2 bases; junction bases not matched to a gene: 7. The CDR3 sequence: CASRSGLAGLQETQYF. CDR3 coding DNA: TGTGCCAGCAGGTCAGGACTAGCGGGACTTCAAGAGACCCAGTACTTC.

This clone has just a few counts. The V gene is TRBV27, the J gene TRBJ2-5, with D possibly TRBD1 on 5 matching bases. The J call is uncertain, as TRBJ2-7 better fits the DNA end. Germline CDR1 reads MNHEY; CDR2 reads SMNVEV (reference sequence). The CDR3 spans 13 residues. This chain's CDR3 is CASSFFQGNEQYF. CDR3 coding DNA: TGTGCCAGCAGTTTTTTTCAGGGAAACGAGCAGTACTTC.

The table lists this clone with a few counts. This chain uses TRBV5-4 with TRBJ2-1; TRBD1 matches at 9 bases. This CDR3 contains 14 residues. Germline-derived CDR1 and CDR2 are SGHNT and YYREEE (reference sequence). Losses at the gene ends were 4 bases for V and 10 bases for J; bases not matched to a gene: 9. The CDR3 loop is CASSERDREGEQFF. The CDR3 DNA follows: TGTGCCAGCAGCGAGCGGGACAGGGAAGGCGAGCAGTTCTTC.

This clone was found a few times. The CDR3 DNA reads TGTGCCAGCAGTCCACCGGACAGGTACGAGCAGTACTTC. It yields the protein CASSPPDRYEQYF. This chain links TRBV27 with TRBJ2-7; TRBD1 matches at 7 bases. Per the germline V gene, CDR1 is MNHEY and CDR2 is SMNVEV (reference sequence). CDR3 length equals 13 residues. J gave up 4 bases and V 5 bases, and 5 bases lay outside the gene matches.

A single count supports this clone. The V call is TRBV7-9, the J call TRBJ2-7; 10 nucleotides agree with TRBD2. The germline CDR1 and CDR2 sequences are SEHNR and FQNEAQ (reference sequence). The CDR3 runs to 17 residues. Trimming at V came to 0 bases and at J to 0 bases, leaving 5 bases not matched to a gene. The CDR3 DNA reads TGTGCCAGCAGCTTAGCGAGGGCTAGCGGGAGCTCCTACGAGCAGTACTTC. Protein product: CASSLARASGSSYEQYF.

This clone was seen once. This CDR3 reads CASSQNVGQGISETQYF. CDR3 nucleotide sequence: TGTGCCAGCAGTCAAAATGTGGGACAGGGTATTAGTGAGACCCAGTACTTC. The V call is TRBV27, the J call TRBJ2-5; TRBD1 matches at 9 bases. Germline V gene sequence: CDR1 MNHEY, CDR2 SMNVEV (reference sequence). Trimming at V came to 5 bases and at J to 5 bases, leaving 15 bases not matched to a gene. This CDR3 has 17 amino acids.

Worth noting for this clone: The same CDR3 can be traced to other DNA sequences in this sample. The V gene is TRBV14, the J gene TRBJ1-1; no firm D call. CDR1 and CDR2 (germline): SGHDN, FVKESK. V shed 0 bases and J shed 1 base, with 3 bases lying between them. This CDR3 spans 13 amino acids. The CDR3: CASSQDRNTEAFF. The CDR3 DNA reads TGTGCCAGCAGCCAAGACCGGAACACTGAAGCTTTCTTT.

The chain combines TRBV2 with TRBJ2-7, with TRBD2 matching 13 bases. With V trimmed by 5 bases and J by 6 bases, 7 bases remained unmatched. The CDR3 has 15 residues. From germline, CDR1 is SNHLY and CDR2 FYNNEI. The CDR3 region has the DNA TGTGCCAGCAGTCGAGGACTAGCGGGAGCGGGCGAGCAGTACTTC. Protein product: CASSRGLAGAGEQYF.

The V call is TRBV9, the J call TRBJ2-1; 11 bases align to TRBD2. CDR3 length equals 19 residues. Germline V gene lookup returns CDR1 SGDLS and CDR2 YYNGEE. J was trimmed by 1 base and V by 0 bases; bases with no gene match: 9. The CDR3 DNA reads as TGTGCCAGCAGCGTAGTAGCGGGGGGGCGGATCGGTTCCTACAATGAGCAGTTCTTC. Translation: CASSVVAGGRIGSYNEQFF.